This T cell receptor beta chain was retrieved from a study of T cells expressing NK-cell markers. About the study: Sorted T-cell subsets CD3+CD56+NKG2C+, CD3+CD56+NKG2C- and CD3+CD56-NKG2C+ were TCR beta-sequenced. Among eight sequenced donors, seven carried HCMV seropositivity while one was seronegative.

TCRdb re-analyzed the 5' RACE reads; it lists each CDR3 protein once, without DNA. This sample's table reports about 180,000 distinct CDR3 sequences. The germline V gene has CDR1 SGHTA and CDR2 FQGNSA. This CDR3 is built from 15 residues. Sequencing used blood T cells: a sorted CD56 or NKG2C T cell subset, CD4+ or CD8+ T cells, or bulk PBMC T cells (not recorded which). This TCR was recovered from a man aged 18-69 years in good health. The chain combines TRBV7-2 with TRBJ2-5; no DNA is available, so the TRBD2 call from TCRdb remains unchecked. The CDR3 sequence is CASSFPSGGEETQYF.